The clone carrying this TCR beta chain was seen many times. Antigen: not known. The sample comes from a study of Graves' ophthalmopathy and Graves' hyperthyroidism. Study-wide points: A classifier, a 13-signature model, separated ophthalmopathy from stable hyperthyroidism with approximately 88% sensitivity and approximately 80% specificity.

Scientists amplified the TCR beta CDR3 regions from RNA transcripts. RT-PCR with HTBI primers came first, then second-round multiplex PCR. TCRdb reprocessed the multiplex PCR reads with MiXCR, giving one entry per CDR3 protein. This table holds roughly 1.1 million distinct CDR3 sequences, 35% to 45% found once. Hyperthyroidism patients were newly diagnosed, ill under 2 months, and aged 18 to 65 years. The sample consisted of peripheral blood or thyroid tissue (not recorded which). This TCR was sampled from an adult man with Graves' hyperthyroidism.

The CDR3 DNA is TGTGCCAGCAGCGTCGATCAGGGGGCGGGAGAGACCCAGTACTTC. Residues: CASSVDQGAGETQYF. The chain joins TRBV7-6 to TRBJ2-5; 8 positions agree with TRBD1. J was trimmed by 4 bases and V by 5 bases; bases with no gene match: 9. Germline V gene lookup returns CDR1 SGHVS and CDR2 FNYEAQ. The CDR3 runs to 15 residues.